This TCR beta chain was sequenced in a study of T cells in Graves' hyperthyroidism and ophthalmopathy. Study context: Peripheral blood was acquired at first diagnosis, ahead of any therapy whatsoever.

Researchers took RNA transcripts and amplified the TCR beta CDR3 regions from them. HTBI primers drove first-round RT-PCR of the TCR CDR3. MiXCR, applied by TCRdb to the multiplex PCR reads, yields one record per CDR3 protein. The repertoire has about 560,000 distinct CDR3 sequences, 16% of them found once; the top ten carry about 20%. This clonotype was seen at least ten times. The source material was blood. The TCR originated in a young woman with Graves' hyperthyroidism.

The CDR3 is CAISSGGPMNTEAFF. CDR3 DNA sequence: TGTGCCATCAGTTCGGGGGGACCCATGAACACTGAAGCTTTCTTT. The chain joins TRBV10-3 to TRBJ1-1; maybe TRBD1 (5 bases). The CDR3 covers 15 residues. Trimming shortened V by 5 bases and J by 0 bases, and 13 bases separated the two germline ends. The germline CDR1 and CDR2 sequences are ENHRY and SYGVKD.